This T cell receptor beta chain is drawn from a study of T cell responses to AZD1222 COVID-19 vaccine. General study points: Researchers took repertoire samples only after the peak T cell response had come. A reported finding is that nearly half of spike-specific TCRs target unmutated variant regions. Clonal diversity may have been underestimated, and the donors were mostly white British, with more females than males.

The method was immunoSEQ multiplex PCR; TCRdb's version includes in-frame clones alone and lacks a portion of them. This sample yields some 120,000 clones, of which roughly 85% are seen a single time; under 2% belongs to the top ten. As regards this clone: Its target is unknown.

The germline gives CDR1 LNHDA, CDR2 SQIVND (reference sequence). The CDR3 is 16 amino acids. The J segment lost 4 bases and the V segment lost 6 bases, leaving 9 bases of the junction unmatched. V is TRBV19 and J is TRBJ1-2, with 12 nucleotides matching TRBD1. Sequences were derived from peripheral blood, sampled on day 0 of AZD1222 vaccination. The source is an adult in good health. Here the CDR3 reads CASSPRDRGRVYGYTF. CDR3 DNA sequence: TGTGCCAGTAGCCCTCGGGACAGGGGGCGCGTCTATGGCTACACCTTC.